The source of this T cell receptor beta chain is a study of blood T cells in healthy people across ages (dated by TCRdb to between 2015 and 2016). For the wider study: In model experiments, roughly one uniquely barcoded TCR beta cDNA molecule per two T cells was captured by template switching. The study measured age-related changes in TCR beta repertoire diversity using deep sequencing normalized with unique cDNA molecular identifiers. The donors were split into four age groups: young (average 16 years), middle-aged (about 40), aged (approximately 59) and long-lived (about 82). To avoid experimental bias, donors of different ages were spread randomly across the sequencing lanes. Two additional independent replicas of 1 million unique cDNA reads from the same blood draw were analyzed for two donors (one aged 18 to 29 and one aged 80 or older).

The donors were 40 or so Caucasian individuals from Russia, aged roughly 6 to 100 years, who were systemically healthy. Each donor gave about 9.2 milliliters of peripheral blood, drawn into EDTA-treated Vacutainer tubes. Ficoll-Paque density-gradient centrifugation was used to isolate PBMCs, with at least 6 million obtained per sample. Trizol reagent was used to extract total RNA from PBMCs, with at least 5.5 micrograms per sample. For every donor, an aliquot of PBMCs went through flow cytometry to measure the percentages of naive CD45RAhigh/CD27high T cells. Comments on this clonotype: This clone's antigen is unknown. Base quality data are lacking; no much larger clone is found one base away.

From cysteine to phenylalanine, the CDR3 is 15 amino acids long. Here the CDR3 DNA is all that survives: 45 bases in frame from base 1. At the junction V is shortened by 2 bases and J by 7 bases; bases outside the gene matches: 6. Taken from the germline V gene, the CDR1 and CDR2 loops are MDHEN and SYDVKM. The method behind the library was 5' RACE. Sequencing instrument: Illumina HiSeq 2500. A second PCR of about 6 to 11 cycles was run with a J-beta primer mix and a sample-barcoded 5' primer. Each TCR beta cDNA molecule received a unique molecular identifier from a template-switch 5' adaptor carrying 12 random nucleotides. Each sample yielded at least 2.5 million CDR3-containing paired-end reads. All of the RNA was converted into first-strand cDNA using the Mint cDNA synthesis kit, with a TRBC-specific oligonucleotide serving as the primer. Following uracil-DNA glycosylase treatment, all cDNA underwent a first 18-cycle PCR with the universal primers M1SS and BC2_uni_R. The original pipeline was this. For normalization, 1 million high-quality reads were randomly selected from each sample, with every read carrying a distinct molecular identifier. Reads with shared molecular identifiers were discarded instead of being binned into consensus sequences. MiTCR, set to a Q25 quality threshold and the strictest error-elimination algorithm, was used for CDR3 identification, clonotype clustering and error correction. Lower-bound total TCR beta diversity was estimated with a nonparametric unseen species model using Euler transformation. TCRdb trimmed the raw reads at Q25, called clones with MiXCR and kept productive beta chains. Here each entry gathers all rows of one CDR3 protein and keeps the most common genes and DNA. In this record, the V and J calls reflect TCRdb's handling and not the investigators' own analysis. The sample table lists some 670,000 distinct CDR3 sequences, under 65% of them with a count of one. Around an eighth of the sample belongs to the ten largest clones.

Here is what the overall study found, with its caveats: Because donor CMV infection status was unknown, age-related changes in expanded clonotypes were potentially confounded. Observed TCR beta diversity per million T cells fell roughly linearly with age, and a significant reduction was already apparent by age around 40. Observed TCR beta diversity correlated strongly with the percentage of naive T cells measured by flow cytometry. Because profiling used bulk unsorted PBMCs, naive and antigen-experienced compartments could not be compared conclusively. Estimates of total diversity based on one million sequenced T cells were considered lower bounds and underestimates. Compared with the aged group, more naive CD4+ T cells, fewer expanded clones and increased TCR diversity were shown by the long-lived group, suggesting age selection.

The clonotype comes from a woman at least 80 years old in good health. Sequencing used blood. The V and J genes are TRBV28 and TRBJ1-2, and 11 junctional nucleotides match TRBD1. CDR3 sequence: CASSLPDRGRSGYTF. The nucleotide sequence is TGTGCCAGCAGTTTACCGGACAGGGGGCGAAGTGGCTACACCTTC.